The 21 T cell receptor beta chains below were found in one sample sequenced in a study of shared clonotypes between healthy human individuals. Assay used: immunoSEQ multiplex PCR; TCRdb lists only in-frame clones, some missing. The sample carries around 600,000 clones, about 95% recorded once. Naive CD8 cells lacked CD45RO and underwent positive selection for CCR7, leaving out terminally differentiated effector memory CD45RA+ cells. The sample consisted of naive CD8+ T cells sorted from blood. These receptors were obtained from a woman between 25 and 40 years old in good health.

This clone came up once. CDR3 bases: TGTGCCAGCAGCTTGGGTGACGGGTACGAGCAGTACTTC. Its protein is CASSLGDGYEQYF. J is TRBJ2-7 and V is TRBV5-5; D is ambiguous. V lost 0 bases, J lost 4 bases, and 8 bases lay in between. This CDR3 contains 13 residues. Germline V gene sequence: CDR1 SGHKS, CDR2 YYEKEE (reference sequence).

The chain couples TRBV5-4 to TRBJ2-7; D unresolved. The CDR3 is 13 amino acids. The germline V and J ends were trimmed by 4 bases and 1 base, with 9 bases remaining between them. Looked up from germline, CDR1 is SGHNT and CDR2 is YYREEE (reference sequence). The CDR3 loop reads CASSPSTSYEQYF. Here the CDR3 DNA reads TGTGCCAGCAGCCCGAGTACATCCTACGAGCAGTACTTC.

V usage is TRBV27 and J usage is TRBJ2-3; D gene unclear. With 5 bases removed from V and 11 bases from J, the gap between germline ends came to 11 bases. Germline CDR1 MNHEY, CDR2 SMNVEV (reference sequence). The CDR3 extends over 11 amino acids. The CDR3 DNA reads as TGTGCCAGCAGTACATACACGGAGCAGTATTTT. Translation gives CASSTYTEQYF.

CDR3 in DNA: TGTGCCAGCAGCTCCTTTAGCGGGAGCGGCTCCTACGAGCAGTACTTC. Amino acid sequence: CASSSFSGSGSYEQYF. This chain joins TRBV7-9 and TRBJ2-7, with 9 bases fitting TRBD2. The length of the CDR3 is 16 residues. From germline, CDR1 is SEHNR and CDR2 FQNEAQ (reference sequence). The trim removed 4 bases at V and 0 bases at J, leaving 7 bases unmatched.

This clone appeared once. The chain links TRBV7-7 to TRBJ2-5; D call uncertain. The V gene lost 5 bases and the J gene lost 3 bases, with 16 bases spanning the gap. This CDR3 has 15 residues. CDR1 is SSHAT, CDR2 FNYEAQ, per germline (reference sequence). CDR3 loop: CASSSSLTSKETQYF. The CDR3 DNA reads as TGTGCCAGCAGCAGCTCCCTCACCAGTAAAGAGACCCAGTACTTC. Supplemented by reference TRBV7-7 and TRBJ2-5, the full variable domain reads GAGVSQSPRYKVTKRGQDVTLRCDPISSHATLYWYQQALGQGPEFLTYFNYEAQPDKSGLPSDRFSAERPEGSISTLTIQRTEQRDSAMYRCASSSSLTSKETQYFGPGTRLLVL.

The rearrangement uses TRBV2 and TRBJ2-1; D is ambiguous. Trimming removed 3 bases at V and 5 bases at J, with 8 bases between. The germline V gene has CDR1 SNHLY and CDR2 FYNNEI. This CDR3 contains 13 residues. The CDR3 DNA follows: TGTGCCAGCAGTGAGGGCAGGAACAATGAGCAGTTCTTC. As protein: CASSEGRNNEQFF.

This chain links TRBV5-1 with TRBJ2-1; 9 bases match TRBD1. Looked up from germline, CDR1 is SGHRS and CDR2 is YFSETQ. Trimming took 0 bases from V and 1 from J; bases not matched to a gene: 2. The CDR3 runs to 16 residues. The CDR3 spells CASSLEGQGSYNEQFF. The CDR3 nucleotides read TGCGCCAGCAGCTTGGAGGGACAGGGTTCCTACAATGAGCAGTTCTTC.

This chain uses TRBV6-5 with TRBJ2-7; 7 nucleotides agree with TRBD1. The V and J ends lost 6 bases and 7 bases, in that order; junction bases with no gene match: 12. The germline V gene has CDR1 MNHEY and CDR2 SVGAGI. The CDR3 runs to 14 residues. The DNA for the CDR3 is TGTGCCAGCAGCCCGGACAGGTCGGGTCGGGAGCAGTACTTC. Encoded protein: CASSPDRSGREQYF.

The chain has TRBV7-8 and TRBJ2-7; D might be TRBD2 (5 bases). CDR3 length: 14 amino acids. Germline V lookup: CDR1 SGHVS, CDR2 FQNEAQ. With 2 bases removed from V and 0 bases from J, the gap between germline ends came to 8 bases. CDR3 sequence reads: CASSLHRGSYEQYF. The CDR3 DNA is TGTGCCAGCAGCTTACATCGGGGCTCCTACGAGCAGTACTTC.

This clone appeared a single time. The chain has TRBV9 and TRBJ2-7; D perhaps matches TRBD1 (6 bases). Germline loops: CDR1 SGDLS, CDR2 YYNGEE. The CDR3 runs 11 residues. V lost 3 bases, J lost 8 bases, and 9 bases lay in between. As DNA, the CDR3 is TGTGCCAGCAGCGGAACAGGGAAGCAGTACTTC. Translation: CASSGTGKQYF.

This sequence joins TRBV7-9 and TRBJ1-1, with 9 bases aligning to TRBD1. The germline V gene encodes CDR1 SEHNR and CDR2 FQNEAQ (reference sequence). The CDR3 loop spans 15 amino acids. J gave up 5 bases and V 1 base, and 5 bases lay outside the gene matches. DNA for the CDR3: TGTGCCAGCAGCTTAGACAGGGGGCGGGTGACTGAAGCTTTCTTT. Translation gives CASSLDRGRVTEAFF.

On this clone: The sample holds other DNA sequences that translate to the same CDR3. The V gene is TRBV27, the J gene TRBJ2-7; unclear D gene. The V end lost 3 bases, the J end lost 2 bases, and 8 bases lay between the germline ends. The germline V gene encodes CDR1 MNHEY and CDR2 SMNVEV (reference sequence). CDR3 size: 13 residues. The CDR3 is CASSFGVTYEQYF. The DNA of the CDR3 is TGTGCCAGCAGTTTTGGTGTTACCTACGAGCAGTACTTC.

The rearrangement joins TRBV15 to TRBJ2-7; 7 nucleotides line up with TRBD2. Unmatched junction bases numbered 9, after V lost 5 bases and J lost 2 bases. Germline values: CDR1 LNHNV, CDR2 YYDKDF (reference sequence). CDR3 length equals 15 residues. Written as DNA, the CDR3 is TGTGCCACCAGCCCCCCCCGCCGGGAGGCCTACGAGCAGTACTTC. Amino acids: CATSPPRREAYEQYF.

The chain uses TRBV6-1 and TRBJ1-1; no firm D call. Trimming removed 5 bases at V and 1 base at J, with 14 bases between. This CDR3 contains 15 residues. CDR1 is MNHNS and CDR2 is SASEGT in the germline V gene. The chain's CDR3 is CASSLFTVKNTEAFF. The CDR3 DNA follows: TGTGCCAGCAGTCTGTTTACAGTGAAGAACACTGAAGCTTTCTTT.

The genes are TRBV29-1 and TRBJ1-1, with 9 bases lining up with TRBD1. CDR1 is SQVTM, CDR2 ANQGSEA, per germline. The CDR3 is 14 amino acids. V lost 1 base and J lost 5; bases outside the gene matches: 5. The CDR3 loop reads CSVEVTGGFTEAFF. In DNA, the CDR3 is TGCAGCGTTGAAGTCACAGGGGGCTTTACTGAAGCTTTCTTT.

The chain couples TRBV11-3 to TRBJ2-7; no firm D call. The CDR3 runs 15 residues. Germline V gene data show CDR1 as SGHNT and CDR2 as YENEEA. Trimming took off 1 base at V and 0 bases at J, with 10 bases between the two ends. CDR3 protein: CASSLGSTDSYEQYF. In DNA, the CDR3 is TGTGCCAGCAGCTTAGGATCCACGGACTCCTACGAGCAGTACTTC.

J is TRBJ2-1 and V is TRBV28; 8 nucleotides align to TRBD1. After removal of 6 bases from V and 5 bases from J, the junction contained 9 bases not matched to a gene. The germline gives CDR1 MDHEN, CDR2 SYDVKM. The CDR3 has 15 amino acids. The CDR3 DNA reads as TGTGCCAGCAGCAGGACAGGGTTGTTTAACAATGAGCAGTTCTTC. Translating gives CASSRTGLFNNEQFF. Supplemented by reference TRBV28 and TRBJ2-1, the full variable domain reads DVKVTQSSRYLVKRTGEKVFLECVQDMDHENMFWYRQDPGLGLRLIYFSYDVKMKEKGDIPEGYSVSREKKERFSLILESASTNQTSMYLCASSRTGLFNNEQFFGPGTRLTVL.

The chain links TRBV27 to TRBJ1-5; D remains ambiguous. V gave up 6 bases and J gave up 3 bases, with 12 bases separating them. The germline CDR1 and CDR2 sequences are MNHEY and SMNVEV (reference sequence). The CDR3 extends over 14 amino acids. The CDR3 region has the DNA TGTGCCAGCAGCCCTACAGCGTACAATCAGCCCCAGCATTTT. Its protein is CASSPTAYNQPQHF.

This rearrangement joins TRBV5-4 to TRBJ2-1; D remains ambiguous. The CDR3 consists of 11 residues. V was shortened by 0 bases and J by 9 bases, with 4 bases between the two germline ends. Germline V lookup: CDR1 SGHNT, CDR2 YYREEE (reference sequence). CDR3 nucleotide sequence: TGTGCCAGCAGCTTGGAGGTTGAGCAGTTCTTC. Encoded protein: CASSLEVEQFF.

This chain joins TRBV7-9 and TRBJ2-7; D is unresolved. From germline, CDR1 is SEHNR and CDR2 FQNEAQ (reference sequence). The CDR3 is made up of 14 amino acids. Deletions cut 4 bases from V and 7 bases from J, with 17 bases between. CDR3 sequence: CASSSSKNAAEQYF. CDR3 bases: TGTGCCAGCAGCTCAAGCAAAAATGCCGCGGAGCAGTACTTC.

In DNA, the CDR3 is TGTGCCAGCAGGCTTGGGACAGGGGAGTTTAATGGCTACACCTTC. Protein product: CASRLGTGEFNGYTF. The V call is TRBV7-9, the J call TRBJ1-2, with 10 bases that match TRBD1. This CDR3 comprises 15 residues. Germline V gives CDR1 SEHNR, CDR2 FQNEAQ (reference sequence). Trimming took 6 bases from V and 6 from J; bases not matched to a gene: 10.